This TCR beta chain appears in the sequencing data of a study of T cell changes during pregnancy in multiple sclerosis. Germline CDR1 reads MNHNS; CDR2 reads SASEGT. V dropped 7 bases and J dropped 5; count of bases not matched to a gene: 8. This CDR3 has 15 residues. Produced via immunoSEQ multiplex PCR; TCRdb's table is partial and in-frame only. The table records roughly 31,000 clones, roughly nine tenths of them present only once. This sequence joins TRBV6-1 and TRBJ2-3; 11 bases are shared with TRBD2. This material consisted of CD4+ T cells from peripheral blood mononuclear cells, taken in the first trimester of pregnancy. This clonotype originated in a female donor with multiple sclerosis, enrolled in a pregnancy study. The CDR3 region is CASNLLAGVLDTQYF. The DNA of the CDR3 is TGTGCCAGCAACCTACTAGCGGGGGTGTTAGATACGCAGTATTTT.